A single sample is the source of the 14 T cell receptor beta chains below, sequenced in a study of blood T cell repertoires in COVID-19. Clones were read by immunoSEQ multiplex PCR, and TCRdb kept only the in-frame ones, dropping some. Seen here are almost 200,000 clones, around four fifths observed once, and the top ten hold 0.95%. The source material was peripheral blood. The receptors come from a man between 60 and 70 years old with COVID-19, enrolled during active disease.

The rearrangement uses TRBV6-5 and TRBJ1-5; 11 nucleotides match TRBD1. Germline lookup yields CDR1 MNHEY and CDR2 SVGAGI. V gave up 5 bases and J gave up 6 bases; unmatched junction bases: 3. The CDR3 spans 14 residues. In DNA form, the CDR3 reads TGTGCCAGCAGTAGGGACAGGGGGTCTCAGCCCCAGCATTTT. This encodes CASSRDRGSQPQHF.

The chain combines TRBV5-1 with TRBJ2-1, with TRBD2 matching over 8 bases. V shed 4 bases, J shed 5 bases, and the junction held 8 bases outside the gene matches. The V gene's germline CDR1 is SGHRS and CDR2 YFSETQ. The CDR3 length is 15 residues. The CDR3 loop reads CASSPGVAGNNEQFF. The CDR3 DNA sequence: TGCGCCAGCAGCCCCGGTGTAGCGGGAAACAATGAGCAGTTCTTC.

This clone was recorded only once. The DNA for the CDR3 is TGTGCCAGCACCCCTGGACTAGCGGGGCGCACAGATACGCAGTATTTT. It codes for CASTPGLAGRTDTQYF. The V and J genes are TRBV28 and TRBJ2-3, with 12 nucleotides matching TRBD2. V was pared by 7 bases and J by 1 base, with 6 bases of the junction left unmatched. Germline V gene lookup returns CDR1 MDHEN and CDR2 SYDVKM. The CDR3 totals 16 residues.

This chain links TRBV6-6 with TRBJ2-4; 8 nucleotides match TRBD1. This CDR3 comprises 13 residues. Germline lookup yields CDR1 MNHNY and CDR2 SVGAGI (reference sequence). J lost 15 bases, V lost 0 bases, and 7 bases had no gene match. The CDR3 loop is CASSYSTGEMRYF. The CDR3 nucleotides are TGTGCCAGCAGTTACTCGACAGGGGAGATGCGGTACTTC.

The chain combines TRBV12-3 or TRBV12-4 with TRBJ1-1, with D perhaps TRBD1 (5 bases). The V and J ends lost 6 bases and 1 base respectively, with 9 bases between them. This CDR3 has 13 amino acids. The CDR3 sequence: CASSWTQNTEAFF. CDR3 DNA: TGTGCCAGCAGCTGGACACAGAACACTGAAGCTTTCTTT.

V and J are TRBV2 and TRBJ2-7; a weak D match, TRBD1 (5 bases). The CDR3 is made up of 15 amino acids. In germline, CDR1 is SNHLY, CDR2 FYNNEI. V lost 5 bases and J lost 2, with 16 bases in between. In DNA form, the CDR3 reads TGTGCCAGCAGTCAGGTGCCAGGGCTCACCTACGAGCAGTACTTC. Protein sequence: CASSQVPGLTYEQYF.

The chain uses TRBV24-1 and TRBJ1-3, with D uncertain. Germline V CDR1 and CDR2: KGHDR, SFDVKD. This CDR3 has 14 amino acids. V was pared by 7 bases and J by 0 bases, with 9 bases between. CDR3 sequence reads: CATSSRYSGNTIYF. DNA for the CDR3: TGTGCCACCAGCTCACGCTACTCTGGAAACACCATATATTTT.

This clone occurred once. V usage is TRBV14 and J usage is TRBJ2-3; TRBD2 aligns across 8 bases. J was trimmed by 3 bases and V by 4 bases; bases with no gene match: 12. The germline V gene encodes CDR1 SGHDN and CDR2 FVKESK. The CDR3 covers 17 residues. The CDR3 nucleotides are TGTGCCAGCAGCCGAACGGGGAGCGGGAGTCCGACAGATACGCAGTATTTT. Protein product: CASSRTGSGSPTDTQYF.

The CDR3 protein is CASSFRGSGGELFF. As DNA, the CDR3 is TGTGCCAGCAGCTTTAGGGGCTCGGGCGGGGAGCTGTTTTTT. The chain has TRBV7-9 and TRBJ2-2; a possible D gene is TRBD1 (5 bases). The ends were cut back, 3 bases at V and 7 bases at J, with 12 bases in the middle. This CDR3 contains 14 residues. Germline CDR1 SEHNR, CDR2 FQNEAQ (reference sequence).

This clone was counted a few times. This chain uses TRBV28 with TRBJ1-1, with unresolved D. CDR1 is MDHEN, CDR2 SYDVKM, per germline. The CDR3 is made up of 11 amino acids. Trimming removed 6 bases at V and 11 bases at J, with 13 bases between. The CDR3 here is CASSTPQLAFF. CDR3 nucleotide sequence: TGTGCCAGCAGCACTCCACAGTTGGCTTTCTTT.

The chain recombines TRBV28 with TRBJ2-7, with 8 nucleotides matching TRBD2. V lost 7 bases and J lost 7; bases outside the gene matches: 18. The CDR3 is 16 amino acids. Looked up from germline, CDR1 is MDHEN and CDR2 is SYDVKM. CDR3 loop: CASNPRPAGELGEQYF. As DNA, the CDR3 is TGTGCCAGCAACCCCCGCCCAGCGGGAGAGCTAGGGGAGCAGTACTTC.

This clone was detected ten times or more. The V gene is TRBV28, the J gene TRBJ1-5; TRBD1 matches 7 bases. V was clipped by 7 bases and J by 6 bases; unmatched bases: 9. This CDR3 contains 14 residues. Germline CDR1 and CDR2: MDHEN and SYDVKM. The CDR3 DNA reads as TGTGCCAGCACCCTAGAGGGGGCTCTTCAGCCCCAGCATTTT. Translation: CASTLEGALQPQHF.

This chain joins TRBV7-8 and TRBJ1-6; D gene unclear. V lost 3 bases to trimming and J lost 8 bases, with 17 bases between them. This CDR3 region has 16 residues. The germline gives CDR1 SGHVS, CDR2 FQNEAQ. The CDR3 region is CASSLAFSAVDSPLHF. CDR3 in DNA: TGTGCCAGCAGCTTGGCATTTAGTGCGGTAGATTCACCCCTCCACTTT.

The chain carries TRBV11-2 and TRBJ1-6, with D perhaps matching TRBD1 (6 bases). The CDR3 covers 18 residues. The V end was cut by 1 base, the J end by 1 base, with 14 bases between. CDR1 and CDR2 from the germline V gene are SGHAT and FQNNGV. The CDR3 reads CASSLGRQGSSYNSPLHF. The CDR3 bases are TGTGCCAGCAGCTTAGGTCGGCAGGGGAGTTCCTATAATTCACCCCTCCACTTT. The whole variable domain, remainder taken from reference TRBV11-2 and TRBJ1-6, is EAGVAQSPRYKIIEKRQSVAFWCNPISGHATLYWYQQILGQGPKLLIQFQNNGVVDDSQLPKDRFSAERLKGVDSTLKIQPAKLEDSAVYLCASSLGRQGSSYNSPLHFGNGTRLTVT.